The 28 T cell receptor beta chains below come from one sample, sequenced in a study of CD8 T cells in ankylosing spondylitis. General study points: Ankylosing spondylitis blood seemed to carry a telltale TCR beta motif made of fewer than ten highly homologous variants.

TCRdb re-derived calls from the 5' RACE reads in MiXCR, one entry per CDR3 protein. The table lists more than 300,000 distinct CDR3 sequences, 6.5% to 10% of them singletons, with just over 14% in the top ten. For these TCRs, the target antigens are not known. The specimen sequenced was blood, either unsorted or a sorted T cell fraction (not recorded which). The receptors shown here come from a male donor with ankylosing spondylitis.

This clonotype was picked up many times. The V gene is TRBV20-1, the J gene TRBJ2-3; 10 bases fit TRBD2. The CDR3 length is 16 residues. Germline lookup yields CDR1 DFQATT and CDR2 SNEGSKA (reference sequence). V was clipped by 6 bases and J by 3 bases; unmatched bases: 12. The CDR3 DNA sequence: TGCAGTGCCCTAAGCTCTAGCGGGAGTGCAACAGATACGCAGTATTTT. Its translation is CSALSSSGSATDTQYF.

In this sample, this clonotype turned up a few times. This chain joins TRBV7-6 and TRBJ2-5, with D possibly matching TRBD2 (7 bases). CDR1 SGHVS and CDR2 FNYEAQ come from the germline V gene. Trimming shortened V by 4 bases and J by 5 bases, and 14 bases separated the two germline ends. The CDR3 totals 14 residues. The CDR3 sequence: CASSSPGGLETQYF. The CDR3 DNA sequence: TGTGCCAGCAGCTCCCCCGGGGGGCTGGAGACCCAGTACTTC.

This clonotype was counted between two and nine times. The genes are TRBV3-1 and TRBJ2-5, with TRBD2 matching over 14 bases. Germline CDR1 is LGHDT and CDR2 is YNNKEL (reference sequence). With 6 bases clipped from V and 2 bases from J, the junction kept 11 bases outside the gene matches. This CDR3 spans 18 amino acids. CDR3 sequence reads: CASSQPLTSGREQETQYF. DNA of the CDR3: TGTGCCAGCAGTCAACCCCTGACTAGCGGGAGGGAACAAGAGACCCAGTACTTC.

V usage is TRBV4-3 and J usage is TRBJ2-3, with D unresolved. The V end was cut by 0 bases, the J end by 4 bases, with 11 bases between. Germline CDR1 is LGHNA and CDR2 is YSLEER. The CDR3 totals 15 residues. CDR3 nucleotides: TGCGCCAGCAGCCAAGACGGCCCGGGCGCAGATACGCAGTATTTT. Translating it yields CASSQDGPGADTQYF.

This chain links TRBV7-9 with TRBJ2-7; D gene ambiguous. The CDR3 runs 12 residues. The ends were cut back, 5 bases at V and 5 bases at J, with 10 bases in the middle. Per germline, CDR1 SEHNR and CDR2 FQNEAQ (reference sequence). Here the CDR3 DNA reads TGTGCCAGCAGCCCCATCTCGGACGAGCAGTACTTC. This encodes CASSPISDEQYF.

This clonotype showed up just a few times. The chain couples TRBV10-3 to TRBJ2-2; 10 positions agree with TRBD2. V lost 4 bases to trimming and J lost 4 bases; unmatched junction nucleotides: 9. The germline V gene has CDR1 ENHRY and CDR2 SYGVKD. This CDR3 spans 17 amino acids. CDR3 sequence: CAISGEVAGGGTGELFF. The CDR3 coding sequence is TGTGCCATCAGTGGGGAAGTAGCGGGAGGAGGCACCGGGGAGCTGTTTTTT.

The rearrangement uses TRBV18 and TRBJ1-6; no clear D gene. CDR1 is KGHSH, CDR2 LQKENI, per germline. The V gene lost 3 bases and the J gene lost 8 bases, with 8 bases spanning the gap. There are 13 residues in the CDR3. CDR3 in DNA: TGTGCCAGCTCACCGGTCGCGGATTCACCCCTCCACTTT. Translating gives CASSPVADSPLHF. The variable domain in full, completed from reference TRBV18 and TRBJ1-6, reads NAGVMQNPRHLVRRRGQEARLRCSPMKGHSHVYWYRQLPEEGLKFMVYLQKENIIDESGMPKERFSAEFPKEGPSILRIQQVVRGDSAAYFCASSPVADSPLHFGNGTRLTVT.

CDR3 in amino acids: CSAPDRQNQPQHF. DNA for the CDR3: TGCAGTGCTCCGGACAGGCAAAATCAGCCCCAGCATTTT. The chain combines TRBV20-1 with TRBJ1-5, with 7 bases aligning to TRBD1. The V gene's germline CDR1 is DFQATT and CDR2 SNEGSKA (reference sequence). The ends lost 5 bases at V and 4 bases at J; junction bases unmatched: 5. CDR3 size: 13 residues.

This chain joins TRBV6-1 and TRBJ1-3; D unresolved. There are 14 residues in the CDR3. Germline V CDR1 and CDR2: MNHNS, SASEGT. V lost 7 bases and J lost 2, with 12 bases in between. CDR3 sequence (DNA): TGTGCCAGCATGCGCAGCCATGCTGGAAACACCATATATTTT. It translates to CASMRSHAGNTIYF.

The sample holds many counts of this clonotype. This chain connects TRBV28 to TRBJ1-5; 11 nucleotides align to TRBD1. The CDR3 runs to 15 residues. CDR1 is MDHEN and CDR2 is SYDVKM in the germline V gene. V dropped 6 bases and J dropped 6; count of bases not matched to a gene: 7. The CDR3 here is CASSQDRGLSQPQHF. The CDR3 DNA reads as TGTGCCAGCAGCCAGGACAGGGGGCTTTCTCAGCCCCAGCATTTT.

Many counts were recorded for this clonotype. The CDR3 nucleotides are TGCAGCGTCGTCGGGGGAAGCACTGAAGCTTTCTTT. Protein sequence: CSVVGGSTEAFF. The chain uses TRBV29-1 and TRBJ1-1; D perhaps matches TRBD1 (5 bases). The CDR3 extends over 12 amino acids. Germline lookup yields CDR1 SQVTM and CDR2 ANQGSEA. Trimming removed 6 bases from V and 4 bases from J, with 12 bases in between.

This clonotype was observed many times. The V and J genes are TRBV4-2 and TRBJ2-7; 8 nucleotides align to TRBD1. CDR3 size: 14 residues. Germline CDR1 is LGHNA and CDR2 is YNFKEQ. The ends lost 6 bases at V and 3 bases at J; junction bases unmatched: 7. The CDR3 DNA sequence: TGTGCCAGCAGAGAACAGGGGACAGGCTACGAGCAGTACTTC. It encodes CASREQGTGYEQYF.

The V and J genes are TRBV29-1 and TRBJ1-1; the D gene is possibly TRBD1 (5 bases). Trimming shortened V by 8 bases and J by 1 base, and 14 bases separated the two germline ends. Germline-derived CDR1 and CDR2 are SQVTM and ANQGSEA. This CDR3 comprises 13 residues. CDR3 nucleotide sequence: TGCAGCACCTGGACACCAACGAACACTGAAGCTTTCTTT. This translates into CSTWTPTNTEAFF.

This clonotype has more than one count but fewer than ten. The gene calls are TRBV20-1 and TRBJ2-2; 10 bases are a match to TRBD2. V dropped 0 bases and J dropped 5; count of bases not matched to a gene: 6. The CDR3 has 16 amino acids. Germline V lookup: CDR1 DFQATT, CDR2 SNEGSKA (reference sequence). CDR3: CSARDAASGSTGELFF. For the CDR3, the DNA is TGCAGTGCTAGAGATGCGGCTAGCGGGAGTACCGGGGAGCTGTTTTTT.

This chain joins TRBV6-5 and TRBJ2-2, with 12 bases that match TRBD1. The germline gives CDR1 MNHEY, CDR2 SVGAGI. This CDR3 comprises 16 residues. V lost 2 bases to trimming and J lost 7 bases; unmatched junction nucleotides: 5. CDR3 DNA: TGTGCCAGCAGTTACACCGGGACAGGGGGCCACGGGGAGCTGTTTTTT. This translates into CASSYTGTGGHGELFF.

This clonotype was seen a few times. The rearrangement uses TRBV18 and TRBJ1-1, with 8 nucleotides matching TRBD1. This CDR3 contains 17 residues. V trimming: 1 base; J trimming: 3 bases; junction bases outside the gene matches: 10. The germline gives CDR1 KGHSH, CDR2 LQKENI. The CDR3 DNA sequence: TGTGCCAGCTCACCACGGACCAGGGGGCAGTCGGACACTGAAGCTTTCTTT. It specifies CASSPRTRGQSDTEAFF.

The rearrangement joins TRBV4-2 to TRBJ2-1, with 10 bases aligning to TRBD2. After removal of 5 bases from V and 5 bases from J, the junction contained 6 bases not matched to a gene. Germline lookup yields CDR1 LGHNA and CDR2 YNFKEQ. The CDR3 runs 15 residues. As DNA, the CDR3 is TGTGCCAGCAGCAAGACTAGCGGGCGCGACAATGAGCAGTTCTTC. Its translation: CASSKTSGRDNEQFF.

The chain has TRBV20-1 and TRBJ2-2; TRBD1 or TRBD2 may be the D gene (5 bases each). Looked up from germline, CDR1 is DFQATT and CDR2 is SNEGSKA (reference sequence). The V end was cut by 6 bases, the J end by 2 bases, with 16 bases between. The CDR3 consists of 15 residues. CDR3 bases: TGCAGTGCCCACGGGGCGGAGCCAAACACCGGGGAGCTGTTTTTT. This translates into CSAHGAEPNTGELFF.

Only a few counts were recorded for this clonotype. The V call is TRBV28, the J call TRBJ2-7, with 10 bases fitting TRBD1. Germline V CDR1 and CDR2: MDHEN, SYDVKM. The CDR3 has 15 amino acids. With 7 bases clipped from V and 3 bases from J, the junction kept 9 bases outside the gene matches. CDR3 residues: CASNNWGQGYYEQYF. The CDR3 coding sequence is TGTGCCAGCAATAATTGGGGACAGGGGTACTACGAGCAGTACTTC. Full variable domain (remainder filled in from reference TRBV28 and TRBJ2-7): DVKVTQSSRYLVKRTGEKVFLECVQDMDHENMFWYRQDPGLGLRLIYFSYDVKMKEKGDIPEGYSVSREKKERFSLILESASTNQTSMYLCASNNWGQGYYEQYFGPGTRLTVT.

The gene calls are TRBV5-6 and TRBJ1-4; D is ambiguous. V lost 3 bases, J lost 4 bases, and 10 bases lay in between. Germline CDR1 reads SGHDT; CDR2 reads YYEEEE. The CDR3 extends over 14 amino acids. This CDR3 is CASSSWWINEKLFF. The DNA for the CDR3 is TGTGCCAGCAGCTCGTGGTGGATTAATGAAAAACTGTTTTTT.

The V gene is TRBV5-1, the J gene TRBJ2-2; D ambiguous. This CDR3 is built from 16 residues. The V end lost 1 base, the J end lost 6 bases, and 16 bases lay between the germline ends. Germline CDR1 is SGHRS and CDR2 is YFSETQ. CDR3 nucleotides: TGCGCCAGCAGCTTGTTATCTAAATCGGATGCCGGGGAGCTGTTTTTT. It specifies CASSLLSKSDAGELFF.

This clonotype was seen more than once but under ten times. The chain recombines TRBV6-1 with TRBJ1-5, with 7 bases identical to TRBD1. This CDR3 contains 15 residues. The V gene end was trimmed by 7 bases and the J gene end by 3 bases; junction bases not matched to a gene: 9. Germline-derived CDR1 and CDR2 are MNHNS and SASEGT. CDR3 DNA sequence: TGTGCCAGCAAAATCGGCAGGGGGGACAATCAGCCCCAGCATTTT. Its translation: CASKIGRGDNQPQHF.

The V call is TRBV19, the J call TRBJ2-3; the D is unclear. CDR1 is LNHDA, CDR2 SQIVND, per germline (reference sequence). The CDR3 sequence is 13 residues long. The germline V and J ends were trimmed by 7 bases and 2 bases, with 10 bases remaining between them. As DNA, the CDR3 is TGTGCCAGTATTGACCCACACACAGATACGCAGTATTTT. Its protein is CASIDPHTDTQYF.

The chain combines TRBV19 with TRBJ2-1, with unresolved D. The germline V and J ends were trimmed by 5 bases and 4 bases, with 6 bases remaining between them. This CDR3 comprises 12 residues. Germline V gene lookup returns CDR1 LNHDA and CDR2 SQIVND (reference sequence). The CDR3 DNA reads as TGTGCCAGTAGTCCGATATACAATGAGCAGTTCTTC. Translation: CASSPIYNEQFF. The entire variable domain, with the rest obtained from reference TRBV19 and TRBJ2-1, is as follows: DGGITQSPKYLFRKEGQNVTLSCEQNLNHDAMYWYRQDPGQGLRLIYYSQIVNDFQKGDIAEGYSVSREKKESFPLTVTSAQKNPTAFYLCASSPIYNEQFFGPGTRLTVL.

The rearrangement joins TRBV25-1 to TRBJ2-5; possible D gene TRBD1, 6 bases. This CDR3 is 15 amino acids long. Looked up from germline, CDR1 is MGHDK and CDR2 is SYGVNS. V lost 6 bases and J 3 bases, leaving 17 bases between the germline ends. The CDR3 protein is CASRQTDRTKETQYF. The CDR3 DNA follows: TGTGCCAGCAGACAAACCGACAGGACAAAAGAGACCCAGTACTTC.

In its sample, this clonotype was seen many times. The chain employs TRBV12-3 or TRBV12-4 and TRBJ2-1; no clear D gene. This CDR3 has 11 amino acids. Trimming left V 4 bases short and J 16 bases short, with 14 bases between. CDR3 in DNA: TGTGCCAGCAGTTGGGCGGTCCCAGTTTTCTTC. Its translation: CASSWAVPVFF.

This clonotype was observed a few times. The gene calls are TRBV27 and TRBJ1-1; D is unclear. V was shortened by 3 bases and J by 6 bases, with 17 bases between the two germline ends. This CDR3 has 15 amino acids. CDR1 is MNHEY, CDR2 SMNVEV, per germline (reference sequence). The DNA for the CDR3 is TGTGCCAGCAGTTTCTTTAAGGGCGGAAGGTCTGAAGCTTTCTTT. Its protein is CASSFFKGGRSEAFF.

This clonotype has ten or more counts. The rearrangement joins TRBV18 to TRBJ2-1; D call uncertain. Trimming took 3 bases from V and 8 from J, leaving 11 bases between them. Germline CDR1 KGHSH, CDR2 LQKENI. CDR3 length equals 13 residues. This chain's CDR3 is CASSPPPIDEQFF. CDR3 bases: TGTGCCAGCTCACCTCCTCCCATCGATGAGCAGTTCTTC.